This T cell receptor beta chain is from a study of OX40 agonist ivuxolimab in advanced cancers. Profiled with immunoSEQ multiplex PCR; TCRdb holds only in-frame clones, not every one. The table includes nearly 50,000 clones, around nine tenths detected once. V shed 6 bases and J shed 2 bases, with 17 bases lying between them. Looked up from germline, CDR1 is SGHVS and CDR2 is FNYEAQ. The CDR3 spans 15 residues. The gene calls are TRBV7-6 and TRBJ2-7, with TRBD1 as a possible D gene (6 bases). Specimen: CD4+ or CD8+ T cells sorted from blood, collected in a trial of the OX40 agonist ivuxolimab. The TCR originated in an adult with an advanced solid tumor such as melanoma, head and neck, liver or kidney cancer. This CDR3 is CASSLTSGHTYEQYF. The CDR3 bases are TGTGCCAGCAGTTTAACGTCGGGACATACCTACGAGCAGTACTTC.